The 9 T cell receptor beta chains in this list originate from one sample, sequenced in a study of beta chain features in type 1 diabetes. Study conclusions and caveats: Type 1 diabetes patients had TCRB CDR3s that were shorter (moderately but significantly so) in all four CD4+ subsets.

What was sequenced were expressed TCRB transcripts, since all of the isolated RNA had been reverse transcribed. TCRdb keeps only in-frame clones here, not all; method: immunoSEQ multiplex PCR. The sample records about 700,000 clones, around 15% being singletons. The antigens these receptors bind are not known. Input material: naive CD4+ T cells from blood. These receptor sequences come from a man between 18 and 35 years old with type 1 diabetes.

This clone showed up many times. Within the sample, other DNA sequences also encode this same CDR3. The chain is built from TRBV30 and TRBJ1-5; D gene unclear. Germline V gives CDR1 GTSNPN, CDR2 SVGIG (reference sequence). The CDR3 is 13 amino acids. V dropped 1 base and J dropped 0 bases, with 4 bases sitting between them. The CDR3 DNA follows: TGTGCCTGGAGTGAGGATAGCAATCAGCCCCAGCATTTT. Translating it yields CAWSEDSNQPQHF.

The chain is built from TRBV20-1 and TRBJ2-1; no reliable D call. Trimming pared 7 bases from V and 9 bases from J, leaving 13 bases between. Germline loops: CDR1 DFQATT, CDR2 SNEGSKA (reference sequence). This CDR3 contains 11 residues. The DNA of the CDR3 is TGCAGTGGGGGTTTCACCGCTGAGCAGTTCTTC. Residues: CSGGFTAEQFF.

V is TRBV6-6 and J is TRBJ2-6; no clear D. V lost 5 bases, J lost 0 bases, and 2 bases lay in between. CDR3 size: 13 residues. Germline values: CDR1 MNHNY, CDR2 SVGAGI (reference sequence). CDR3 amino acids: CASSISGANVLTF. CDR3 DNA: TGTGCCAGCAGTATCTCTGGGGCCAACGTCCTGACTTTC.

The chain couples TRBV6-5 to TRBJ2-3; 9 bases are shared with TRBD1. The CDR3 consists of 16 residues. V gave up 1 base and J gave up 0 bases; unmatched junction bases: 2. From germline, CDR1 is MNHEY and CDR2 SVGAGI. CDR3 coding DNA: TGTGCCAGCAGTTACTGGACAGGGGCCAGCACAGATACGCAGTATTTT. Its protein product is CASSYWTGASTDTQYF.

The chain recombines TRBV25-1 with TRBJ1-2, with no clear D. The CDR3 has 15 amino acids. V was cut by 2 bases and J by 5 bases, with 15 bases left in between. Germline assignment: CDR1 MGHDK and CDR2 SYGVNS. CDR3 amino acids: CASSEPGRILYGYTF. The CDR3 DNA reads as TGTGCCAGCAGTGAACCAGGTCGCATCTTGTATGGCTACACCTTC.

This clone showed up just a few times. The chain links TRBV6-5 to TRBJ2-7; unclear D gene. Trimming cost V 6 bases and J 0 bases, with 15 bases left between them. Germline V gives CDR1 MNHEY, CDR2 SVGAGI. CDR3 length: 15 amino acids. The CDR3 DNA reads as TGTGCCAGCAGGTTACCTTTGGTTTCCTCCTACGAGCAGTACTTC. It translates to CASRLPLVSSYEQYF.

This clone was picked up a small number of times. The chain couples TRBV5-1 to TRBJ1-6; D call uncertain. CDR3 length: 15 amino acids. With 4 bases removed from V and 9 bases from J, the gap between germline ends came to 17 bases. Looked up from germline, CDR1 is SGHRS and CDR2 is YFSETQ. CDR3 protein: CASSQRDIGISPLHF. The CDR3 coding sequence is TGCGCCAGCAGCCAACGAGACATTGGGATTTCACCCCTCCACTTT.

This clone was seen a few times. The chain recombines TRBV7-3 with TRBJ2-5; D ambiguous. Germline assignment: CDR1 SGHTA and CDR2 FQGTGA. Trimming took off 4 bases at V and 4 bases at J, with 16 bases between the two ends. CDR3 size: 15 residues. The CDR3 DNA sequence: TGTGCCAGCAGCTCCGGGCAGCCCTCTGGAGAGACCCAGTACTTC. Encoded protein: CASSSGQPSGETQYF.

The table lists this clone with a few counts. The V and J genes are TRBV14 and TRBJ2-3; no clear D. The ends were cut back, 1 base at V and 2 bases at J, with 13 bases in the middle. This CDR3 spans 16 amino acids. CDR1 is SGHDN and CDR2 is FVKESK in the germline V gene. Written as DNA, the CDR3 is TGTGCCAGCAGCCAAGGGGCTTCCTTACACACAGATACGCAGTATTTT. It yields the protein CASSQGASLHTDTQYF.